This record concerns one T cell receptor (beta chain) sequence. This specimen comes from a study of cytomegalovirus exposure and HLA in healthy donors. Primers included in the PCR were 60 Vbeta and 13 Jbeta primers. Only in-frame clones appear in the TCRdb table, and some are missing; sequencing was by immunoSEQ multiplex PCR. Its listing shows some 40,000 clones. The CDR3 runs to 16 residues. In germline, CDR1 is SGHAT, CDR2 FQNNGV. V dropped 3 bases and J dropped 4 bases, with 19 bases sitting between them. This receptor was identified in a male donor in good health and CMV-seronegative. The chain joins TRBV11-2 to TRBJ2-7; TRBD2 might be the D (5 bases). Source material: PBMCs. The CDR3 DNA is TGTGCCAGCAGCTTCATGTCGCGCACCAGAGGGTACGAGCAGTACTTC. It is translated as CASSFMSRTRGYEQYF. Variable domain in full (rest from reference TRBV11-2 and TRBJ2-7): EAGVAQSPRYKIIEKRQSVAFWCNPISGHATLYWYQQILGQGPKLLIQFQNNGVVDDSQLPKDRFSAERLKGVDSTLKIQPAKLEDSAVYLCASSFMSRTRGYEQYFGPGTRLTVT.